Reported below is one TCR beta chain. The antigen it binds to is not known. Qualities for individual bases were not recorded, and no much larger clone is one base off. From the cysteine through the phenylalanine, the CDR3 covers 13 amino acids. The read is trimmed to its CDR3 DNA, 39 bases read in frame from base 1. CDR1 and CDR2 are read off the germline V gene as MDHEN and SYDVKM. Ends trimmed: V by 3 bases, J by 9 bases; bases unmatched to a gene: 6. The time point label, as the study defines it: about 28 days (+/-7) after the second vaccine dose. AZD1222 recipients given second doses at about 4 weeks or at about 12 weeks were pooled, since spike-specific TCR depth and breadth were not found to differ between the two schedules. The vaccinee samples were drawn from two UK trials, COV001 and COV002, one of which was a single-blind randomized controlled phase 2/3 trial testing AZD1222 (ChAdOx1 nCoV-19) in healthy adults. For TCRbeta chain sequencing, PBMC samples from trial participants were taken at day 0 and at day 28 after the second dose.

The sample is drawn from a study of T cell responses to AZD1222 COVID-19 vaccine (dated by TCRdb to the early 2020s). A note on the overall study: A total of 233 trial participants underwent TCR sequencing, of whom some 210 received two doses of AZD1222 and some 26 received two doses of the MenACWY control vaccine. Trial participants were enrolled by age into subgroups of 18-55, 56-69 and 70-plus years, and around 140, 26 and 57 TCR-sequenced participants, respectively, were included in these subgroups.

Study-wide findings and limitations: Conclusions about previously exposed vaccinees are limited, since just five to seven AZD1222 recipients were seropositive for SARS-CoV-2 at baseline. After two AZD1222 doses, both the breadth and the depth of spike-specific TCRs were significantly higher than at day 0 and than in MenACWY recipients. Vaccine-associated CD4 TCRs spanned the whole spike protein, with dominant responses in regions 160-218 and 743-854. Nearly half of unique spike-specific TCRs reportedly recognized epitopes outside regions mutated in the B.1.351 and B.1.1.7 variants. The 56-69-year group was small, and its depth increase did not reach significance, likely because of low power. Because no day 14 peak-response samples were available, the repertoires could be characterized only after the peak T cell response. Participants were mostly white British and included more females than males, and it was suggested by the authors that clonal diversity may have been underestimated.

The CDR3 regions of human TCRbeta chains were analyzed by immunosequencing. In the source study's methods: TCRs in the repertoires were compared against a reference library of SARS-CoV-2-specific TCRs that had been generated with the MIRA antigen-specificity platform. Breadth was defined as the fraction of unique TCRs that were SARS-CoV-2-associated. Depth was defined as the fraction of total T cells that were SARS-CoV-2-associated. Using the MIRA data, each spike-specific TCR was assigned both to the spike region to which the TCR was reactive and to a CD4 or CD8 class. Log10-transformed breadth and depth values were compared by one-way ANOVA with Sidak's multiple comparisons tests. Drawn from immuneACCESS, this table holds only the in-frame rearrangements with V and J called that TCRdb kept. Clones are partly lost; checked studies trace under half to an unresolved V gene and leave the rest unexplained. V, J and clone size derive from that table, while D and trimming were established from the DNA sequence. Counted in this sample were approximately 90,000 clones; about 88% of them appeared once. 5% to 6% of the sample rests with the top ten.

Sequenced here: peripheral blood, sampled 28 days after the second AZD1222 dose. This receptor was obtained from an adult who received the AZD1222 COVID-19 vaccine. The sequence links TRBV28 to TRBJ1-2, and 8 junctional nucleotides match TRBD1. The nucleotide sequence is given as TGTGCCAGCAGTTTTACGGACAGGGCCAGCTACACCTTC. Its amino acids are CASSFTDRASYTF.